This T cell receptor beta chain emerged from a study of blood T cell repertoires in COVID-19. Across the whole study: Researchers got acute and convalescent COVID-19 samples from the United States, Italy and Spain. From T cells, B-cell-depleted T cells, or PBMCs came the material, which was cDNA or gDNA.

In the original analysis: It was from reference gene primer amplification that nucleated cell counts were estimated. Method: immunoSEQ multiplex PCR; TCRdb's copy keeps in-frame clones and lacks some. V, J and clone size are taken as reported in that table, and D and trimming were inferred from the DNA itself. Of tens of thousands of clones listed, roughly 84% are singletons. Germline V CDR1 and CDR2: SGHTA, FQGTGA. V trimming: 2 bases; J trimming: 10 bases; junction bases outside the gene matches: 7. CDR3 length: 13 residues. This receptor was obtained from a man between 70 and 80 years old with acute or convalescent COVID-19. Sequencing input: peripheral blood. The chain employs TRBV7-3 and TRBJ1-2, with 7 bases matching TRBD1. The CDR3 sequence: CASSLRDRRDYTF. Here the CDR3 DNA reads TGTGCCAGCAGCTTACGGGACAGACGTGACTACACCTTC.